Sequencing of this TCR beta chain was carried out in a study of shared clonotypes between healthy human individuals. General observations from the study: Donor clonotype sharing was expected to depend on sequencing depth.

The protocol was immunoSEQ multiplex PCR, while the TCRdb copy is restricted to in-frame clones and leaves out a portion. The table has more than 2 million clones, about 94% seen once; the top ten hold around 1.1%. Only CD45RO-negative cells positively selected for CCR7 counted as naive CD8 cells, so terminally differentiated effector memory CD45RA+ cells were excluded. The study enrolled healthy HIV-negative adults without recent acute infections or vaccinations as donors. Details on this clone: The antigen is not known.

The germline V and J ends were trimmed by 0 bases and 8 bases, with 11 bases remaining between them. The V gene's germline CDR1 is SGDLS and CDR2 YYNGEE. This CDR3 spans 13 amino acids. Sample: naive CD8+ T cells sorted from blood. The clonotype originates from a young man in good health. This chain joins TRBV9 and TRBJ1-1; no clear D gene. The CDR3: CASSVDWVGEAFF. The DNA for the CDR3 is TGTGCCAGCAGCGTAGATTGGGTCGGGGAAGCTTTCTTT.